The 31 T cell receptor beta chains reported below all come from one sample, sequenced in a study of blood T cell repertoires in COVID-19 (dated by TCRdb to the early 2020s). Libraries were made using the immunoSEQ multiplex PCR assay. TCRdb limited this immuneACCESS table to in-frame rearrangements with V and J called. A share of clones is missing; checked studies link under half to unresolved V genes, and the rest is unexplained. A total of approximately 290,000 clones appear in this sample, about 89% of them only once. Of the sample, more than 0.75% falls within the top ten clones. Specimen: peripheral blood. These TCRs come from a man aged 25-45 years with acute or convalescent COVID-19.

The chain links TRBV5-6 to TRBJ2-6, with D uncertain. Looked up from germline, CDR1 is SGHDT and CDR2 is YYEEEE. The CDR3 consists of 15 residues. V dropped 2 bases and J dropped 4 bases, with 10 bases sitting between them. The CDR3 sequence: CASSFRVSGANVLTF. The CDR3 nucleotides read TGTGCCAGCAGCTTTCGTGTGTCCGGGGCCAACGTCCTGACTTTC.

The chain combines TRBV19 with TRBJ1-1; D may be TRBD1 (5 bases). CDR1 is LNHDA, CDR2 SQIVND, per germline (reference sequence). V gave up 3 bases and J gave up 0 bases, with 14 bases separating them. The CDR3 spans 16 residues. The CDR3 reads CASSIGGGIMNTEAFF. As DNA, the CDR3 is TGTGCCAGTAGTATCGGCGGGGGAATCATGAACACTGAAGCTTTCTTT.

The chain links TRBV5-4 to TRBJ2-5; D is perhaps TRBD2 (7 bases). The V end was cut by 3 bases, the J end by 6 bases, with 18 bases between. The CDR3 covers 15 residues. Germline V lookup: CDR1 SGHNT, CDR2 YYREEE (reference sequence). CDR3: CASSSLGGASQTQYF. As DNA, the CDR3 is TGTGCCAGCAGCTCCCTGGGGGGGGCATCGCAGACCCAGTACTTC.

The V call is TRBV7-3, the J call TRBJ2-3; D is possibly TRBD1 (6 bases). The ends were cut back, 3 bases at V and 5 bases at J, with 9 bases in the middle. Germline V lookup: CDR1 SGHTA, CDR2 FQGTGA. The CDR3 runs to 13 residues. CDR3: CASSLDRRDTQYF. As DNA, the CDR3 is TGTGCCAGCAGCTTGGACAGAAGAGATACGCAGTATTTT.

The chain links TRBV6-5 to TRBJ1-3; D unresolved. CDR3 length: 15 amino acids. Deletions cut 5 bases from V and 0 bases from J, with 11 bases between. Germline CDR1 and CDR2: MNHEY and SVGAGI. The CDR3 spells CASSLSGFSGNTIYF. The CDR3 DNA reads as TGTGCCAGCAGTCTCTCAGGATTCTCTGGAAACACCATATATTTT.

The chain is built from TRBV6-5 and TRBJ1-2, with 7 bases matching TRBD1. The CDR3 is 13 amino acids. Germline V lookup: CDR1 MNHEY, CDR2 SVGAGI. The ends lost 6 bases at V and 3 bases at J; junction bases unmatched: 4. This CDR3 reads CASSLGTDYGYTF. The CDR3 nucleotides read TGTGCCAGCAGCCTCGGGACAGACTATGGCTACACCTTC.

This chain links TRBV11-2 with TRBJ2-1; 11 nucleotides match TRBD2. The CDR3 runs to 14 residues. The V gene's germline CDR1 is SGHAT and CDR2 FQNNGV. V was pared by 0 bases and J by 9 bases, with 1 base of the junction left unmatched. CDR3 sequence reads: CASSLDSGRVEQFF. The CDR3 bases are TGTGCCAGCAGCTTAGATAGCGGGAGGGTTGAGCAGTTCTTC.

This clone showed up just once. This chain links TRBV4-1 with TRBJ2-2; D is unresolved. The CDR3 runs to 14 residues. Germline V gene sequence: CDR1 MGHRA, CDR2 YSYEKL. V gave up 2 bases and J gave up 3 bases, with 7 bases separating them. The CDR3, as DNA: TGCGCCAGCAGCCAATATTCCGACACCGGGGAGCTGTTTTTT. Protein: CASSQYSDTGELFF.

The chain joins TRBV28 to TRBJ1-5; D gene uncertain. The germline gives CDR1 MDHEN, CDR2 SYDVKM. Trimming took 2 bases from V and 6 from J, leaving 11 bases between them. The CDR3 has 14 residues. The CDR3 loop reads CASSLTSGGQPQHF. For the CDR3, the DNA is TGTGCCAGCAGTTTAACAAGTGGCGGTCAGCCCCAGCATTTT.

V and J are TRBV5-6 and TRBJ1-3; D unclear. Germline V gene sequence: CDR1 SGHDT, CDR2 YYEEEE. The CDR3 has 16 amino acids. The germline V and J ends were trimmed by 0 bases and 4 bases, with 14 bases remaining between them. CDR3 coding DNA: TGTGCCAGCAGCTTGGCTGGCAGTATTTCAGGAAACACCATATATTTT. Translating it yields CASSLAGSISGNTIYF.

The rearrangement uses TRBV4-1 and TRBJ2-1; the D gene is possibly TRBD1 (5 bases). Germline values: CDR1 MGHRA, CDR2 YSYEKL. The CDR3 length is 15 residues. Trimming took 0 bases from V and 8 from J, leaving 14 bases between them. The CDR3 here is CASSQDWIGADEQFF. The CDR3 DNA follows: TGCGCCAGCAGCCAAGATTGGATAGGGGCGGATGAGCAGTTCTTC.

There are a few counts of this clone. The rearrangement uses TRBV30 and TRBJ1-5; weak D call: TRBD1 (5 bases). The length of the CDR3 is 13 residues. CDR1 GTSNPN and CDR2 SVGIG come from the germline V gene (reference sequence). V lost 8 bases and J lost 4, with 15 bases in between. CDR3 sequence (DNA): TGTGCCACCTCGGCTCCAGGGAATCAGCCCCAGCATTTT. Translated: CATSAPGNQPQHF.

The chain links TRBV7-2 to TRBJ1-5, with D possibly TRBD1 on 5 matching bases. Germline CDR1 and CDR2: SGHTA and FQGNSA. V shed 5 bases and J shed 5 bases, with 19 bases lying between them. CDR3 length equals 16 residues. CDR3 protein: CASSLITRVVDQPQHF. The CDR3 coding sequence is TGTGCCAGCAGCCTAATCACCAGGGTCGTCGATCAGCCCCAGCATTTT.

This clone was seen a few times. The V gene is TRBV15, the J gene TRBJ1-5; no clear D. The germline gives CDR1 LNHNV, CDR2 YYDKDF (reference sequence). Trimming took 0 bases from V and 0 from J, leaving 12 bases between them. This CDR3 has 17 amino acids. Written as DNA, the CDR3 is TGTGCCACCAGCAGAGAAGCGGCAGCCTATAGCAATCAGCCCCAGCATTTT. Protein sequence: CATSREAAAYSNQPQHF.

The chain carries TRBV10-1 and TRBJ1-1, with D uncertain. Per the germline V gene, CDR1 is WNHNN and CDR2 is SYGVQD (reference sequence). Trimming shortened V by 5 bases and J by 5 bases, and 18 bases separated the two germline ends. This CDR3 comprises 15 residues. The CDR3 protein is CASSLTSQAGTEAFF. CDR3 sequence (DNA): TGCGCCAGCAGTTTGACCTCTCAGGCGGGGACTGAAGCTTTCTTT.

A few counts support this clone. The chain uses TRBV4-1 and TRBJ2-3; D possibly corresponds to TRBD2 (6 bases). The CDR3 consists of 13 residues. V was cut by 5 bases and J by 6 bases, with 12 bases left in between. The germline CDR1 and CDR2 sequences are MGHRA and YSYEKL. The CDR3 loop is CASSLGLVDTQYF. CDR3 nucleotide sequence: TGCGCCAGCAGCTTGGGACTTGTGGATACGCAGTATTTT.

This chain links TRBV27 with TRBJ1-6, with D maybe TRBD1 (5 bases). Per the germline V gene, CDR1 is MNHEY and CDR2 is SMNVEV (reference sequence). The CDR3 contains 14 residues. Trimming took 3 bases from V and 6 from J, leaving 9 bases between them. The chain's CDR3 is CASSFADSNSPLHF. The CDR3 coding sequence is TGTGCCAGCAGTTTTGCTGACAGTAATTCACCCCTCCACTTT.

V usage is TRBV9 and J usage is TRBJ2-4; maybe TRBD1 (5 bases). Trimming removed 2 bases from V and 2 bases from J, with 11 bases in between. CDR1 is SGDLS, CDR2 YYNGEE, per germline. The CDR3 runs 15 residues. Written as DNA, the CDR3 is TGTGCCAGCAGCGTCACAGGAGCCTCCAAAAACATTCAGTACTTC. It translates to CASSVTGASKNIQYF.

CDR3 DNA sequence: TGTGCCAGCTTATCCCCCGGGACTAGCGGGAGGGGGCTTTACAATGAGCAGTTCTTC. Encoded protein: CASLSPGTSGRGLYNEQFF. This chain connects TRBV28 to TRBJ2-1; TRBD2 matches at 16 bases. V lost 8 bases to trimming and J lost 4 bases; unmatched junction nucleotides: 14. The CDR3 runs to 19 residues. Germline assignment: CDR1 MDHEN and CDR2 SYDVKM.

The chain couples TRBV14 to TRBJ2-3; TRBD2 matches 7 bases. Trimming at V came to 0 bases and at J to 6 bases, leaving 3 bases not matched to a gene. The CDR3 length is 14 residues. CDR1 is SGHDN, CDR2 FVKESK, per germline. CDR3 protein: CASSQEISGDTQYF. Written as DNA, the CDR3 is TGTGCCAGCAGCCAAGAAATTAGCGGGGATACGCAGTATTTT.

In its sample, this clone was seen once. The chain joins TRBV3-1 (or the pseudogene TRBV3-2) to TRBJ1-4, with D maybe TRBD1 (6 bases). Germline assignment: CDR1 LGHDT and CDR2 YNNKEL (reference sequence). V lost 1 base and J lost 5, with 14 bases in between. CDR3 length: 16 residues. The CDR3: CASSQGRRGVNEKLFF. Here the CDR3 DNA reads TGTGCCAGCAGCCAAGGTCGCAGGGGCGTCAATGAAAAACTGTTTTTT.

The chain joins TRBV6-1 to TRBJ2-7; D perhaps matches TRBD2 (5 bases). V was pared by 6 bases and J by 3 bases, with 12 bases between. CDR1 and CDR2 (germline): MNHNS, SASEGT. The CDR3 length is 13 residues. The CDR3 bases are TGTGCCAGCAGCCTCTCTACTAGCTACGAGCAGTACTTC. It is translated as CASSLSTSYEQYF.

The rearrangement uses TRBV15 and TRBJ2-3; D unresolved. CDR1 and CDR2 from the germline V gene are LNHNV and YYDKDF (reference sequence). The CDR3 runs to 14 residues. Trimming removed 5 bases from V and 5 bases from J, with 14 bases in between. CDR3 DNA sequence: TGTGCCACCAGCCCCACGAACTATTTAGATACGCAGTATTTT. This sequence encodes CATSPTNYLDTQYF.

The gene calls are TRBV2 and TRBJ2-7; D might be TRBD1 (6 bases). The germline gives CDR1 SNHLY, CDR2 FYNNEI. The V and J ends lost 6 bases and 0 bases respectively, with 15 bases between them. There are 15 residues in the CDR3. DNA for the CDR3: TGTGCCAGCAGGGACAGCGATCTTAGCTCCTACGAGCAGTACTTC. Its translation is CASRDSDLSSYEQYF.

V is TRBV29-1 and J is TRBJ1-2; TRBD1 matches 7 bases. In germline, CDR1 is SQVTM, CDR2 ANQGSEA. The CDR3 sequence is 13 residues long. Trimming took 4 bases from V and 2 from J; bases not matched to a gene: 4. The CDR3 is CSVGQGPNYGYTF. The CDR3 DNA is TGCAGCGTTGGACAGGGTCCCAACTATGGCTACACCTTC.

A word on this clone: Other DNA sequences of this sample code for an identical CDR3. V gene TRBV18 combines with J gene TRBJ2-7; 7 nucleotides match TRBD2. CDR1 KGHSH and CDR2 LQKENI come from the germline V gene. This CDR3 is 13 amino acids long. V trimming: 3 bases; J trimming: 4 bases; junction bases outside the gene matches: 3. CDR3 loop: CASSPGLSYEQYF. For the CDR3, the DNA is TGTGCCAGCTCACCGGGACTATCTTACGAGCAGTACTTC.

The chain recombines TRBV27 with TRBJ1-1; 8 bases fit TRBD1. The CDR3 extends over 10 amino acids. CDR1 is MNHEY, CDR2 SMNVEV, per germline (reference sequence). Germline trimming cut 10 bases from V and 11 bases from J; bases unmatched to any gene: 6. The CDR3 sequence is CATEDRVAFF. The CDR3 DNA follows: TGTGCCACCGAGGACAGGGTGGCTTTCTTT.

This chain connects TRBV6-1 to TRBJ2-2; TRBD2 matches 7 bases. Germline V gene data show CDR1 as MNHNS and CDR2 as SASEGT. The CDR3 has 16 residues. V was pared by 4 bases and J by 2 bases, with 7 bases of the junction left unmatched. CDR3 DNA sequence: TGTGCCAGCAGTGTTCGAGCGGGGCGCAACACCGGGGAGCTGTTTTTT. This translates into CASSVRAGRNTGELFF.

The chain's CDR3 is CASSLDREDRTFF. The CDR3, as DNA: TGCGCCAGCAGCTTAGACAGGGAGGATAGGACTTTCTTT. This chain connects TRBV5-1 to TRBJ1-1, with 7 nucleotides matching TRBD1. CDR1 and CDR2 (germline): SGHRS, YFSETQ. The CDR3 loop spans 13 amino acids. The junction had 10 bases not matched to a gene; V was cut back by 2 bases and J by 12 bases.

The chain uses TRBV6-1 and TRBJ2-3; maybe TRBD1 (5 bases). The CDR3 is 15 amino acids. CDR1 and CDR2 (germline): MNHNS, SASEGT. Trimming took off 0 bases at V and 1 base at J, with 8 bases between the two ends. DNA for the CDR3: TGTGCCAGCAGTGAAGCTGGGGCAGGCACAGATACGCAGTATTTT. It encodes CASSEAGAGTDTQYF.

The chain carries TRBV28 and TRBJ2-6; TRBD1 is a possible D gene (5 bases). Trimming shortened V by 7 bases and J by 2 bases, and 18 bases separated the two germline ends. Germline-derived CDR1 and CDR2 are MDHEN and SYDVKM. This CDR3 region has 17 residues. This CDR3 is CASTEDLGVTGANVLTF. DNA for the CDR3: TGTGCCAGCACAGAGGACCTAGGGGTAACTGGGGCCAACGTCCTGACTTTC.